These T cell receptor beta chains were read from a single sample in a study of cytomegalovirus exposure and HLA in healthy donors. Profiling relied on immunoSEQ multiplex PCR, and the TCRdb table lists in-frame clones only, not all of them. The table records around 100,000 clones, roughly 76% of them present only once. The source material was PBMCs. All receptors come from a woman aged 60 to 75 in good health and CMV-seropositive. Both conserved end residues are part of each CDR3. The order of the fields is CDR3 DNA, CDR3 protein, D gene, V gene, J gene, clone size. D genes are given only for firm matches. Clone size appears in some rows only: once, few, many, or a class for an expanded clone.

cdr3_nt: TGTGCCACCAGCCCCAGAAGCGGCAATCAGCCCCAGCATTTT
cdr3_aa: CATSPRSGNQPQHF
d_call: .
v_call: TRBV15
j_call: TRBJ1-5
clone_size: .

cdr3_nt: TGCGCCAGCAGCCAGGGGGTCGACAGGGGGTATAGCAATCAGCCCCAGCATTTT
cdr3_aa: CASSQGVDRGYSNQPQHF
d_call: TRBD1
v_call: TRBV4-1
j_call: TRBJ1-5
clone_size: few

cdr3_nt: TGTGCCAGCAGCGTGGGACAGGGAGGGAACACCGGGGAGCTGTTTTTT
cdr3_aa: CASSVGQGGNTGELFF
d_call: TRBD1
v_call: TRBV5-4
j_call: TRBJ2-2
clone_size: .

cdr3_nt: TGTGCCAGCGTGGAGACCGGGGAGCTGTTTTTT
cdr3_aa: CASVETGELFF
d_call: .
v_call: TRBV7-8
j_call: TRBJ2-2
clone_size: once

cdr3_nt: TGTGCCACCCTAGAGTCGGCAGGGGTTAGCTCCTACGAGCAGTACTTC
cdr3_aa: CATLESAGVSSYEQYF
d_call: .
v_call: TRBV10-3
j_call: TRBJ2-7
clone_size: .

cdr3_nt: TGCAGCGTTGAACGACACCTAGCGGGAGGGGACGAGCAGTACTTC
cdr3_aa: CSVERHLAGGDEQYF
d_call: TRBD2
v_call: TRBV29-1
j_call: TRBJ2-7
clone_size: .

cdr3_nt: TGTGCCAGCAGACTCATCCTAGGGGGAAATGAGCAGTTCTTC
cdr3_aa: CASRLILGGNEQFF
d_call: .
v_call: TRBV5-4
j_call: TRBJ2-1
clone_size: .

cdr3_nt: TGTGCCAGCAGCGTCTCAGCTAGTCGCTACGAGCAGTACTTC
cdr3_aa: CASSVSASRYEQYF
d_call: .
v_call: TRBV9
j_call: TRBJ2-7
clone_size: .

cdr3_nt: TGTGCCAGCAGGGTGGACAGAGGGGGCTACAATGAGCAGTTCTTC
cdr3_aa: CASRVDRGGYNEQFF
d_call: .
v_call: TRBV2
j_call: TRBJ2-1
clone_size: .

cdr3_nt: TGTGCCAGTGAGACTAGCGGGAGAGGAGATACGCAGTATTTT
cdr3_aa: CASETSGRGDTQYF
d_call: TRBD2
v_call: TRBV2
j_call: TRBJ2-3
clone_size: .

cdr3_nt: TGTGCCATCAGTGAGTCTGCGGGGGGGACTAGCACAGATACGCAGTATTTT
cdr3_aa: CAISESAGGTSTDTQYF
d_call: TRBD2
v_call: TRBV10-3
j_call: TRBJ2-3
clone_size: .

cdr3_nt: TGTGCCAGCAGTACTCGCCCTAGCAAGGTACCCTACGAGCAGTACTTC
cdr3_aa: CASSTRPSKVPYEQYF
d_call: .
v_call: TRBV27
j_call: TRBJ2-7
clone_size: once

cdr3_nt: TGCAGCGTTGAGGGACAGGTTTCGAACACTGAAGCTTTCTTT
cdr3_aa: CSVEGQVSNTEAFF
d_call: TRBD1
v_call: TRBV29-1
j_call: TRBJ1-1
clone_size: .

cdr3_nt: TGCAGCGTTGGTCCAGCGGGAGCTTACGAGCAGTACTTC
cdr3_aa: CSVGPAGAYEQYF
d_call: TRBD2
v_call: TRBV29-1
j_call: TRBJ2-7
clone_size: .

cdr3_nt: TGCGCCAGCAGCGCGCGGACAGGGGACGAGCAGTACTTC
cdr3_aa: CASSARTGDEQYF
d_call: TRBD1
v_call: TRBV5-1
j_call: TRBJ2-7
clone_size: .

cdr3_nt: TGTGCCACCAGAGGGCAGGGGTTGGTGGAGACCCAGTACTTC
cdr3_aa: CATRGQGLVETQYF
d_call: .
v_call: TRBV15
j_call: TRBJ2-5
clone_size: .

cdr3_nt: TGTGCCAGCAGCTTCCCGGATAGCGGTGCCACAGATACGCAGTATTTT
cdr3_aa: CASSFPDSGATDTQYF
d_call: .
v_call: TRBV5-4
j_call: TRBJ2-3
clone_size: .

cdr3_nt: TGTGCCAGCAGCGGCCGCGAGCAGGGATTAGAGCAGTACTTC
cdr3_aa: CASSGREQGLEQYF
d_call: .
v_call: TRBV9
j_call: TRBJ2-7
clone_size: .

cdr3_nt: TGTGCCAGCAGCCAATATGGGTCCCTCGCAGGCCAAGAGACCCAGTACTTC
cdr3_aa: CASSQYGSLAGQETQYF
d_call: .
v_call: TRBV4-2
j_call: TRBJ2-5
clone_size: .

cdr3_nt: TGTGCCAGCTCACCTCCGGGACAAGGGAACACTGAAGCTTTCTTT
cdr3_aa: CASSPPGQGNTEAFF
d_call: .
v_call: TRBV18
j_call: TRBJ1-1
clone_size: .

cdr3_nt: TGTGCCTGGGAAACCCAGGGGGCTACGAGAGCTTTCTTT
cdr3_aa: CAWETQGATRAFF
d_call: TRBD1
v_call: TRBV30
j_call: TRBJ1-1
clone_size: .

cdr3_nt: TGTGCCAGCAGTTCGCAGGGGGCGCTAGGTGGCTACACCTTC
cdr3_aa: CASSSQGALGGYTF
d_call: TRBD1
v_call: TRBV28
j_call: TRBJ1-2
clone_size: .

cdr3_nt: TGTGCCAGCAGCCACGGTTCGGGAAATGAGCAGTTCTTC
cdr3_aa: CASSHGSGNEQFF
d_call: .
v_call: TRBV7-9
j_call: TRBJ2-1
clone_size: .

cdr3_nt: TGCGCCAGCAGCCGTCGACTCTACAATGAGCAGTTCTTC
cdr3_aa: CASSRRLYNEQFF
d_call: .
v_call: TRBV4-1
j_call: TRBJ2-1
clone_size: once

cdr3_nt: TGTGCCAGCAGCTTAAATCCGTCGAACACTGAAGCTTTCTTT
cdr3_aa: CASSLNPSNTEAFF
d_call: .
v_call: TRBV7-3
j_call: TRBJ1-1
clone_size: few

cdr3_nt: TGTGCCACCCATGACAGGGATAATCAGCCCCAGCATTTT
cdr3_aa: CATHDRDNQPQHF
d_call: TRBD1
v_call: TRBV10-3
j_call: TRBJ1-5
clone_size: few

cdr3_nt: TGTGCCAGCAGTCAGGGGGTGGGAAACACCATATATTTT
cdr3_aa: CASSQGVGNTIYF
d_call: TRBD1
v_call: TRBV9
j_call: TRBJ1-3
clone_size: .

cdr3_nt: TGTGCCAGCAGTTTTGGACAGACACTCTACGAGCAGTACTTC
cdr3_aa: CASSFGQTLYEQYF
d_call: .
v_call: TRBV27
j_call: TRBJ2-7
clone_size: .

cdr3_nt: TGCGCCAGCAGCTTGCTACGGATGGGGGGGAACACTGAAGCTTTCTTT
cdr3_aa: CASSLLRMGGNTEAFF
d_call: .
v_call: TRBV5-1
j_call: TRBJ1-1
clone_size: few

cdr3_nt: TGCGCCAGCAGCTTGGTAACGGGGAGGCCCTACAATGAGCAGTTCTTC
cdr3_aa: CASSLVTGRPYNEQFF
d_call: .
v_call: TRBV5-1
j_call: TRBJ2-1
clone_size: .

cdr3_nt: TGTGCCAGCAGCGGGGGGGGACTAGGGACCGGGGAGCTGTTTTTT
cdr3_aa: CASSGGGLGTGELFF
d_call: TRBD2
v_call: TRBV6-6
j_call: TRBJ2-2
clone_size: .

cdr3_nt: TGCAGTGCTCGGGACATCCCCGGCTACACCTTC
cdr3_aa: CSARDIPGYTF
d_call: .
v_call: TRBV20-1
j_call: TRBJ1-2
clone_size: .

cdr3_nt: TGCGCCAGCAGCGCGGGACTAGCGGGAGCGTGGGAGCAGTACTTC
cdr3_aa: CASSAGLAGAWEQYF
d_call: TRBD2
v_call: TRBV5-1
j_call: TRBJ2-7
clone_size: .

cdr3_nt: TGTGCCAGCAGCGCGACTAGTCGCGCCTACAATGAGCAGTTCTTC
cdr3_aa: CASSATSRAYNEQFF
d_call: .
v_call: TRBV9
j_call: TRBJ2-1
clone_size: .

cdr3_nt: TGTGCCAGCAGCTTTCCAGCGGGAGCTCTTTACAATGAGCAGTTCTTC
cdr3_aa: CASSFPAGALYNEQFF
d_call: TRBD2
v_call: TRBV7-9
j_call: TRBJ2-1
clone_size: few

cdr3_nt: TGTGCCAGCAGTTTCGGGTACCGTGAAGCTTTCTTT
cdr3_aa: CASSFGYREAFF
d_call: .
v_call: TRBV28
j_call: TRBJ1-1
clone_size: .

cdr3_nt: TGTGCCAGCAGCACATCTAGCGGGGTCAGGGCAGATACGCAGTATTTT
cdr3_aa: CASSTSSGVRADTQYF
d_call: TRBD2
v_call: TRBV7-9
j_call: TRBJ2-3
clone_size: .

cdr3_nt: TGTGCCAGCAGTGCTCTGGTCATAGGGGACTATGGCTACACCTTC
cdr3_aa: CASSALVIGDYGYTF
d_call: .
v_call: TRBV6-6
j_call: TRBJ1-2
clone_size: .

cdr3_nt: TGCGCCAGCAGCGTCCAGGGACAGCGAAACTCCTACGAGCAGTACTTC
cdr3_aa: CASSVQGQRNSYEQYF
d_call: TRBD1
v_call: TRBV5-1
j_call: TRBJ2-7
clone_size: .

cdr3_nt: TGTGCCAGCAGCCCCCATAGGGACAGCCCCAGCAATGAGCAGTTCTTC
cdr3_aa: CASSPHRDSPSNEQFF
d_call: TRBD1
v_call: TRBV7-3
j_call: TRBJ2-1
clone_size: .

cdr3_nt: TGTGCCAGCAGCTTGCAGGGTACTAATGAAAAACTGTTTTTT
cdr3_aa: CASSLQGTNEKLFF
d_call: .
v_call: TRBV5-4
j_call: TRBJ1-4
clone_size: few

cdr3_nt: TGTGCCAGCAGCTTAACCGGGACAGGGGAGTATGGCTACACCTTC
cdr3_aa: CASSLTGTGEYGYTF
d_call: TRBD1
v_call: TRBV7-3
j_call: TRBJ1-2
clone_size: .

cdr3_nt: TGTGCCAGCTCACTGATACAGGGAAACACTGAAGCTTTCTTT
cdr3_aa: CASSLIQGNTEAFF
d_call: .
v_call: TRBV18
j_call: TRBJ1-1
clone_size: .

cdr3_nt: TGTGCCAGTAGTAGGGACGGGGCCGGGACACCGAGACAGCCCCAGCATTTT
cdr3_aa: CASSRDGAGTPRQPQHF
d_call: .
v_call: TRBV19
j_call: TRBJ1-5
clone_size: .

cdr3_nt: TGCGCCAGCAGCTTGAATACTCGAGGGACCCAGTACTTC
cdr3_aa: CASSLNTRGTQYF
d_call: .
v_call: TRBV5-1
j_call: TRBJ2-5
clone_size: .

cdr3_nt: TGTGCCAGCAGTGTACTAGGAACAACTGAAGCTTTCTTT
cdr3_aa: CASSVLGTTEAFF
d_call: .
v_call: TRBV6-1
j_call: TRBJ1-1
clone_size: many

cdr3_nt: TGTGCCAGCAGCCCTACCGGGGGGGGGACAGGGGATGGCTACACCTTC
cdr3_aa: CASSPTGGGTGDGYTF
d_call: TRBD1
v_call: TRBV6-6
j_call: TRBJ1-2
clone_size: once

cdr3_nt: TGTGCCAGTAGTATAGGCCGGGTTGAGCAGTTCTTC
cdr3_aa: CASSIGRVEQFF
d_call: .
v_call: TRBV19
j_call: TRBJ2-1
clone_size: few

cdr3_nt: TGTGCCAGCAGCTTGGGGCTAGCGGGATGGGGAGATACGCAGTATTTT
cdr3_aa: CASSLGLAGWGDTQYF
d_call: TRBD2
v_call: TRBV5-6
j_call: TRBJ2-3
clone_size: .

cdr3_nt: TGTGCCAGCTCACGAACTCCGGGACAGGCGCTGCCGGGTGGGGCCAACGTCCTGACTTTC
cdr3_aa: CASSRTPGQALPGGANVLTF
d_call: TRBD1
v_call: TRBV18
j_call: TRBJ2-6
clone_size: .

cdr3_nt: TGTGCCAGCAGTCCGGAGGGCTACGAGCAGTACTTC
cdr3_aa: CASSPEGYEQYF
d_call: .
v_call: TRBV25-1
j_call: TRBJ2-7
clone_size: .

cdr3_nt: TGTGCCAGCAGCTTAGGAGGGGGAATCACAGATACGCAGTATTTT
cdr3_aa: CASSLGGGITDTQYF
d_call: .
v_call: TRBV7-9
j_call: TRBJ2-3
clone_size: .